The 13 T cell receptor beta chains given below trace back to one sample, sequenced in a study of T cells after yellow fever vaccination. TCRdb used MiXCR to reprocess the 5' RACE reads, holding one entry per CDR3 protein. The data contain roughly 160,000 distinct CDR3 sequences, 9.3% of them singletons. The source was CD8+ T cells sorted from PBMCs, collected 45 days after the yellow fever booster vaccination. These receptors were obtained from a man younger than 35 who received the YFV17D yellow fever vaccine.

This clonotype came up many times. V gene TRBV7-9 combines with J gene TRBJ2-3, with 14 bases lining up with TRBD2. Germline V gives CDR1 SEHNR, CDR2 FQNEAQ (reference sequence). There are 16 residues in the CDR3. Germline trimming cut 5 bases from V and 6 bases from J; bases unmatched to any gene: 7. The CDR3 DNA is TGTGCCAGCAGCACCGGACTAGCGGGGGGTCGCGATACGCAGTATTTT. Protein: CASSTGLAGGRDTQYF.

The rearrangement uses TRBV6-2 or TRBV6-3 and TRBJ1-1; 9 positions match TRBD1. J was trimmed by 5 bases and V by 4 bases; bases with no gene match: 5. Per the germline V gene, CDR1 is MNHEY and CDR2 is SVGEGT. The CDR3 runs to 14 residues. The CDR3, as DNA: TGTGCCAGCAGTTGGGACAGGGCGAGTACTGAAGCTTTCTTT. Its protein product is CASSWDRASTEAFF.

This clonotype was found a few times. The V gene is TRBV7-2, the J gene TRBJ1-5; D unclear. Trimming left V 4 bases short and J 0 bases short, with 10 bases between. From germline, CDR1 is SGHTA and CDR2 FQGNSA. The CDR3 consists of 15 residues. The CDR3 protein is CASSSRGYSNQPQHF. The CDR3, as DNA: TGTGCCAGCAGCTCCAGAGGTTATAGCAATCAGCCCCAGCATTTT.

This clonotype occurred a few times. This sequence joins TRBV12-3 or TRBV12-4 and TRBJ2-7; the match to TRBD1 covers 7 bases. Unmatched junction bases numbered 10, after V lost 6 bases and J lost 2 bases. This CDR3 has 15 amino acids. The CDR3 here is CASSRRGQAAYEQYF. The CDR3 DNA reads as TGTGCCAGCAGCCGACGTGGACAGGCGGCCTACGAGCAGTACTTC.

This clonotype was seen a single time. V gene TRBV5-4 combines with J gene TRBJ2-3; the match to TRBD2 covers 9 bases. The germline V gene encodes CDR1 SGHNT and CDR2 YYREEE (reference sequence). The CDR3 consists of 15 residues. V trimming: 7 bases; J trimming: 2 bases; junction bases outside the gene matches: 8. This CDR3 reads CASRAAGGLTDTQYF. The CDR3 DNA follows: TGTGCCAGCCGGGCAGCGGGGGGCCTCACAGATACGCAGTATTTT.

DNA of the CDR3: TGTGCCAGCAGCGTTTACAGGGATACTAATGAAAAACTGTTTTTT. It codes for CASSVYRDTNEKLFF. The J gene is TRBJ1-4, the V gene TRBV9; D perhaps matches TRBD1 (6 bases). Deletions cut 2 bases from V and 2 bases from J, with 10 bases between. Per the germline V gene, CDR1 is SGDLS and CDR2 is YYNGEE. This CDR3 contains 15 residues. Full variable domain (remainder filled in from reference TRBV9 and TRBJ1-4): DSGVTQTPKHLITATGQRVTLRCSPRSGDLSVYWYQQSLDQGLQFLIQYYNGEERAKGNILERFSAQQFPDLHSELNLSSLELGDSALYFCASSVYRDTNEKLFFGSGTQLSVL.

V gene TRBV7-3 combines with J gene TRBJ2-7; 8 nucleotides agree with TRBD2. The CDR3 totals 13 residues. CDR1 SGHTA and CDR2 FQGTGA come from the germline V gene. V lost 5 bases to trimming and J lost 3 bases; unmatched junction nucleotides: 3. CDR3: CASSEAGGYEQYF. The DNA for the CDR3 is TGTGCCAGCAGCGAGGCGGGGGGCTACGAGCAGTACTTC.

As for this clonotype: This could be a read error, since a much larger clone is one nucleotide away. The rearrangement links TRBV6-2 or TRBV6-3 to TRBJ2-3; D possibly corresponds to TRBD2 (6 bases). The CDR3 covers 13 residues. Germline V gene sequence: CDR1 MNHEY, CDR2 SVGEGT. Trimming left V 9 bases short and J 8 bases short, with 18 bases between. The CDR3 DNA sequence: TGTGCCAGTGGGAGGCTAGCATTAGGTACGCAGTATTTT. This codes for CASGRLALGTQYF.

CDR3 amino acids: CATASGGDYGYTF. Here the CDR3 DNA reads TGTGCCACCGCCTCGGGGGGCGACTATGGCTACACCTTC. The chain joins TRBV15 to TRBJ1-2; TRBD1 might be the D (6 bases). The ends were cut back, 8 bases at V and 3 bases at J, with 13 bases in the middle. The CDR3 is made up of 13 amino acids. Germline-derived CDR1 and CDR2 are LNHNV and YYDKDF (reference sequence).

The chain recombines TRBV2 with TRBJ2-5; 9 bases line up with TRBD1. Germline trimming cut 6 bases from V and 0 bases from J; bases unmatched to any gene: 5. This CDR3 comprises 15 residues. Germline lookup yields CDR1 SNHLY and CDR2 FYNNEI. The CDR3 DNA sequence: TGTGCCAGCAGCCCCGGGACAGGGAACCAAGAGACCCAGTACTTC. It specifies CASSPGTGNQETQYF.

This clonotype was seen repeatedly, ten times or more. J is TRBJ2-2 and V is TRBV4-1; D is undetermined. This CDR3 spans 11 amino acids. Germline V gene lookup returns CDR1 MGHRA and CDR2 YSYEKL. V lost 7 bases, J lost 1 base, and 1 base lay in between. The CDR3 region is CASMNTGELFF. DNA of the CDR3: TGCGCCAGCATGAACACCGGGGAGCTGTTTTTT.

The V and J genes are TRBV3-1 and TRBJ2-5; 9 bases agree with TRBD2. Germline values: CDR1 LGHDT, CDR2 YNNKEL (reference sequence). The CDR3 is 17 amino acids. Unmatched junction bases numbered 8, after V lost 0 bases and J lost 3 bases. CDR3 region: CASSQDTVPSGKETQYF. The CDR3 DNA follows: TGTGCCAGCAGCCAAGATACGGTTCCTAGCGGGAAAGAGACCCAGTACTTC.

The sample holds a few counts of this clonotype. The chain recombines TRBV20-1 with TRBJ1-2; 9 bases are a match to TRBD1. This CDR3 is 15 amino acids long. Per germline, CDR1 DFQATT and CDR2 SNEGSKA (reference sequence). J lost 8 bases, V lost 0 bases, and 10 bases had no gene match. For the CDR3, the DNA is TGCAGTGCTAGAGACAGGACAGGGGTTCTGGGGGGCTACACCTTC. It encodes CSARDRTGVLGGYTF.